These 26 T cell receptor beta chains were all obtained from the same sample, sequenced in a study of T cells after yellow fever vaccination. TCRdb fed the 5' RACE reads into MiXCR, producing one record per CDR3 protein. The repertoire has about 320,000 distinct CDR3 sequences, 3.5% to 4.5% of them found once; the top ten carry less than 20%. The sequenced sample was PBMCs, obtained 15 days after the yellow fever booster vaccination. The receptors originated from a man younger than 35 who received the YFV17D yellow fever vaccine.

V gene TRBV12-3 or TRBV12-4 combines with J gene TRBJ1-2, with 9 positions matching TRBD1. V gave up 7 bases and J gave up 2 bases; unmatched junction bases: 5. The CDR3 consists of 14 residues. CDR3 loop: CASNRGRMNYGYTF. The DNA for the CDR3 is TGTGCCAGCAACAGGGGGCGGATGAACTATGGCTACACCTTC.

This clonotype appeared many times. The chain joins TRBV5-1 to TRBJ2-5; D uncertain. The CDR3 has 13 amino acids. Germline CDR1 reads SGHRS; CDR2 reads YFSETQ. V lost 4 bases and J lost 9, with 16 bases in between. The CDR3 nucleotides are TGCGCCAGCAGCCCGGGCTGGGAAGTCGCCCAGTACTTC. It specifies CASSPGWEVAQYF.

A few counts support this clonotype. V is TRBV10-3 and J is TRBJ1-1; 9 positions agree with TRBD1. Germline V gives CDR1 ENHRY, CDR2 SYGVKD. V trimming: 8 bases; J trimming: 5 bases; junction bases outside the gene matches: 6. The CDR3 loop spans 13 amino acids. The CDR3 spells CAIGTTGGTEAFF. In DNA, the CDR3 is TGTGCCATCGGAACGACAGGGGGTACTGAAGCTTTCTTT.

The rearrangement links TRBV5-1 to TRBJ2-6; the D is unclear. Trimming removed 0 bases at V and 0 bases at J, with 7 bases between. Germline V gene data show CDR1 as SGHRS and CDR2 as YFSETQ. The CDR3 extends over 16 amino acids. DNA for the CDR3: TGCGCCAGCAGCTTGGAACCGAACTCTGGGGCCAACGTCCTGACTTTC. Translating gives CASSLEPNSGANVLTF.

This clonotype has ten or more counts. V gene TRBV7-2 combines with J gene TRBJ2-1; D might be TRBD2 (6 bases). The CDR3 is made up of 15 amino acids. CDR1 SGHTA and CDR2 FQGNSA come from the germline V gene. The V and J ends lost 1 base and 0 bases respectively, with 7 bases between them. CDR3 amino acids: CASSLDSGSYNEQFF. Written as DNA, the CDR3 is TGTGCCAGCAGCTTAGATAGCGGCTCCTACAATGAGCAGTTCTTC.

This clonotype was detected many times. The chain's CDR3 is CSARVGTSGHNEQFF. Written as DNA, the CDR3 is TGCAGTGCTAGAGTTGGGACTAGCGGGCACAATGAGCAGTTCTTC. The chain is built from TRBV20-1 and TRBJ2-1; TRBD2 matches at 12 bases. Losses at the gene ends were 1 base for V and 5 bases for J; bases not matched to a gene: 3. The CDR3 runs to 15 residues. Germline V gene sequence: CDR1 DFQATT, CDR2 SNEGSKA (reference sequence).

This clonotype was detected many times. A much larger clone differs from this one at a single base, so this may be a read error. The chain carries TRBV7-7 and TRBJ2-5, with D perhaps matching TRBD2 (6 bases). The CDR3 runs 15 residues. Looked up from germline, CDR1 is SSHAT and CDR2 is FNYEAQ (reference sequence). The CDR3 DNA reads as TGTGCCAGCAGCTTACGCCGGGGGTCCGAAGAGACCAAGTACTTC. Amino acids: CASSLRRGSEETKYF.

This clonotype was seen a handful of times. The rearrangement joins TRBV7-2 to TRBJ2-7, with TRBD2 as a possible D gene (5 bases). Trimming removed 2 bases at V and 0 bases at J, with 14 bases between. CDR1 is SGHTA, CDR2 FQGNSA, per germline. The CDR3 sequence is 16 residues long. The CDR3 is CASSLWSGEISYEQYF. The CDR3 region has the DNA TGTGCCAGCAGCTTATGGTCCGGGGAGATCTCCTACGAGCAGTACTTC.

The sample holds a few counts of this clonotype. V and J are TRBV2 and TRBJ2-1; 12 nucleotides agree with TRBD2. J lost 6 bases, V lost 8 bases, and 8 bases had no gene match. This CDR3 has 15 residues. Germline-derived CDR1 and CDR2 are SNHLY and FYNNEI. CDR3 bases: TGTGCCAGCGAAACGACTAGCGGGGGTACCAATGAGCAGTTCTTC. This gives the protein CASETTSGGTNEQFF.

This clonotype was counted between two and nine times. The V and J genes are TRBV18 and TRBJ2-3; D possibly corresponds to TRBD2 (6 bases). This CDR3 region has 15 residues. Germline V gene data show CDR1 as KGHSH and CDR2 as LQKENI. V lost 2 bases to trimming and J lost 2 bases, with 11 bases between them. The CDR3 sequence: CASSPIAVNTDTQYF. The CDR3 nucleotides read TGTGCCAGCTCACCAATAGCGGTAAACACAGATACGCAGTATTTT.

This clonotype came up many times. V and J are TRBV5-1 and TRBJ2-1; 7 positions agree with TRBD1. J lost 11 bases, V lost 4 bases, and 9 bases had no gene match. Looked up from germline, CDR1 is SGHRS and CDR2 is YFSETQ. The CDR3 covers 13 residues. CDR3 nucleotides: TGCGCCAGCAGCCCACAGGGGCTAACTCAGCAGTTCTTC. Protein product: CASSPQGLTQQFF. The full variable domain, its missing parts supplied by reference TRBV5-1 and TRBJ2-1, is KAGVTQTPRYLIKTRGQQVTLSCSPISGHRSVSWYQQTPGQGLQFLFEYFSETQRNKGNFPGRFSGRQFSNSRSEMNVSTLELGDSALYLCASSPQGLTQQFFGPGTRLTVL.

This clonotype was found many times. V is TRBV6-2 or TRBV6-3 and J is TRBJ2-1; the D call may be TRBD1 or TRBD2 (5 bases each). Between the trimmed V and J ends, which lost 0 bases and 3 bases, there was a span of 15 bases. The germline V gene has CDR1 MNHEY and CDR2 SVGEGT. The CDR3 has 17 residues. CDR3: CASSYSSVRGVYNEQFF. The CDR3 DNA reads TGTGCCAGCAGTTACTCGAGTGTGAGAGGGGTCTACAATGAGCAGTTCTTC.

This clonotype was observed a handful of times. The chain combines TRBV7-9 with TRBJ2-2; 10 nucleotides agree with TRBD1. CDR3 length: 16 residues. CDR1 SEHNR and CDR2 FQNEAQ come from the germline V gene (reference sequence). V gave up 5 bases and J gave up 7 bases; unmatched junction bases: 10. The CDR3 DNA reads as TGTGCCAGCAGCCAGGCGAGGGACAGGGGCAACGGGGAGCTGTTTTTT. Protein: CASSQARDRGNGELFF.

This clonotype appeared many times. The chain uses TRBV10-3 and TRBJ1-4; possibly TRBD1 for D (6 bases). CDR1 and CDR2 from the germline V gene are ENHRY and SYGVKD. V lost 11 bases, J lost 3 bases, and 10 bases lay in between. This CDR3 region has 12 residues. The CDR3 DNA is TGTGCCGCCGGACAGTCTAATGAAAAACTGTTTTTT. Translated, it gives CAAGQSNEKLFF.

The V and J genes are TRBV27 and TRBJ2-2; D remains unclear. The CDR3 extends over 14 amino acids. From germline, CDR1 is MNHEY and CDR2 SMNVEV (reference sequence). V lost 8 bases and J 0 bases, leaving 10 bases between the germline ends. The CDR3 spells CASAISPNTGELFF. The CDR3 bases are TGTGCCAGCGCGATTTCACCGAACACCGGGGAGCTGTTTTTT.

Many counts were recorded for this clonotype. This rearrangement joins TRBV7-9 to TRBJ2-3, with TRBD2 matching 10 bases. Trimming removed 5 bases from V and 4 bases from J; junction bases left unmatched: 6. Germline V gene data show CDR1 as SEHNR and CDR2 as FQNEAQ (reference sequence). The CDR3 consists of 15 residues. The CDR3 region is CASSHTSGESDTQYF. For the CDR3, the DNA is TGTGCCAGCAGCCACACTAGCGGGGAGTCAGATACGCAGTATTTT.

The chain links TRBV6-6 to TRBJ2-3, with D possibly matching TRBD2 (5 bases). The CDR3 extends over 15 amino acids. Germline V gene lookup returns CDR1 MNHNY and CDR2 SVGAGI (reference sequence). Trimming pared 5 bases from V and 4 bases from J, leaving 16 bases between. CDR3 amino acids: CASSHRLASSDTQYF. As DNA, the CDR3 is TGTGCCAGCAGTCACCGGCTAGCATCATCAGATACGCAGTATTTT.

The rearrangement uses TRBV3-1 and TRBJ2-7; 7 bases line up with TRBD2. The V segment lost 4 bases and the J segment 0 bases; nucleotides outside the gene matches: 6. The CDR3 extends over 15 amino acids. Germline V lookup: CDR1 LGHDT, CDR2 YNNKEL (reference sequence). For the CDR3, the DNA is TGTGCCAGCAGCCCAAGCGGGGAGCTCTCCTACGAGCAGTACTTC. Translated: CASSPSGELSYEQYF.

This clonotype was seen a few times. This sequence joins TRBV18 and TRBJ2-7; 10 positions match TRBD2. Per germline, CDR1 KGHSH and CDR2 LQKENI. This CDR3 has 16 amino acids. The V gene end was trimmed by 3 bases and the J gene end by 2 bases; junction bases not matched to a gene: 7. DNA for the CDR3: TGTGCCAGCTCACCTAGCGGGGGGACAGGAACCTACGAGCAGTACGTC. Its protein product is CASSPSGGTGTYEQYV.

The rearrangement uses TRBV5-1 and TRBJ1-1; D is undetermined. Trimming took 3 bases from V and 4 from J, leaving 22 bases between them. Germline V CDR1 and CDR2: SGHRS, YFSETQ. The CDR3 runs to 17 residues. The DNA for the CDR3 is TGCGCCAGCAGCTCCGACCCTGGCCTGGTAATTAGCACTGAAGCTTTCTTT. Translating it yields CASSSDPGLVISTEAFF.

The genes are TRBV12-5 and TRBJ1-1, with TRBD1 as a possible D gene (6 bases). CDR3 length equals 12 residues. Germline V gene data show CDR1 as LGHNT and CDR2 as FRNRAP. Between the trimmed V and J ends, which lost 5 bases and 3 bases, there was a span of 7 bases. The CDR3 sequence: CASGGQYTEAFF. The CDR3, as DNA: TGTGCTAGTGGTGGACAGTACACTGAAGCTTTCTTT.

This clonotype turned up a few times. This chain connects TRBV20-1 to TRBJ2-3, with 8 nucleotides matching TRBD2. Germline V gives CDR1 DFQATT, CDR2 SNEGSKA (reference sequence). The CDR3 runs 15 residues. With 6 bases clipped from V and 0 bases from J, the junction kept 8 bases outside the gene matches. CDR3 DNA: TGCAGTGCGCCCCGACTAGCGTTTAGCACAGATACGCAGTATTTT. It codes for CSAPRLAFSTDTQYF.

This clonotype was seen at least ten times. The chain combines TRBV7-9 with TRBJ2-1, with 8 bases matching TRBD1. This CDR3 spans 14 amino acids. The J segment lost 8 bases and the V segment lost 6 bases, leaving 9 bases of the junction unmatched. CDR1 and CDR2 from the germline V gene are SEHNR and FQNEAQ (reference sequence). CDR3: CASRHWTGSDEQFF. The CDR3 coding sequence is TGTGCCAGCAGACACTGGACAGGGTCCGATGAGCAGTTCTTC.

This clonotype occurred many times. The rearrangement uses TRBV5-6 and TRBJ2-7; the D gene is possibly TRBD1 (5 bases). V was shortened by 2 bases and J by 5 bases, with 11 bases between the two germline ends. There are 13 residues in the CDR3. Germline CDR1 SGHDT, CDR2 YYEEEE. CDR3 residues: CASSFGRVHEQYV. The CDR3 DNA reads as TGTGCCAGCAGCTTTGGCAGGGTCCACGAGCAGTACGTC.

The rearrangement links TRBV2 to TRBJ1-4; tentative D call: TRBD1 (5 bases). Germline CDR1 SNHLY, CDR2 FYNNEI. This CDR3 comprises 13 residues. Trimming removed 8 bases from V and 4 bases from J, with 11 bases in between. In DNA form, the CDR3 reads TGTGCCAGCCGGGGCGGGAGTAATGAAAAACTGTTTTTT. It yields the protein CASRGGSNEKLFF.

This clonotype was observed a handful of times. V is TRBV5-1 and J is TRBJ2-2; D is perhaps TRBD1 (6 bases). Germline V CDR1 and CDR2: SGHRS, YFSETQ. The CDR3 has 15 residues. V lost 4 bases and J lost 2, with 12 bases in between. Here the CDR3 reads CASSPYRVNTGELFF. CDR3 DNA sequence: TGCGCCAGCAGCCCCTACAGGGTTAACACCGGGGAGCTGTTTTTT. Drawing the rest from reference TRBV5-1 and TRBJ2-2, the complete variable domain is KAGVTQTPRYLIKTRGQQVTLSCSPISGHRSVSWYQQTPGQGLQFLFEYFSETQRNKGNFPGRFSGRQFSNSRSEMNVSTLELGDSALYLCASSPYRVNTGELFFGEGSRLTVL.